This T cell receptor beta chain was identified in a study of cytomegalovirus exposure and HLA in healthy donors. Donors were drawn from the 120-subject validation cohort, separate from the approximately 640-subject first cohort. Sequencing used immunoSEQ multiplex PCR; TCRdb keeps in-frame clones, though not all of them. The sample holds about 74,000 clones, roughly 94% seen once. V shed 6 bases and J 5 bases; nucleotides not matched to a gene: 4. The CDR3 spans 14 residues. Germline CDR1 and CDR2: SNHLY and FYNNEI. There are a few counts of this clone. Its matching antigen is unknown. Study conclusions and caveats: A few CMV-associated chains proved CMV antigen-specific in vitro. Cytomegalovirus-associated TCR beta chains were listed, numbering some 180. For most TCR sequences rarity was the rule, although some public TCRs occurred in many donors.

This sequence joins TRBV2 and TRBJ2-5; the match to TRBD2 covers 12 bases. Sequencing was carried out using PBMCs. This TCR was recovered from a woman between 18 and 29 years old in good health and CMV-seropositive. CDR3 DNA: TGTGCCAGCAGGTTGCTAGCGGGAGGGGAGACCCAGTACTTC. Protein sequence: CASRLLAGGETQYF. The full variable domain, rest sourced from reference TRBV2 and TRBJ2-5, is EPEVTQTPSHQVTQMGQEVILRCVPISNHLYFYWYRQILGQKVEFLVSFYNNEISEKSEIFDDQFSVERPDGSNFTLKIRSTKLEDSAMYFCASRLLAGGETQYFGPGTRLLVL.